This is a list of T cell receptor beta chains from one sample in a study of T cell responses to AZD1222 COVID-19 vaccine. Sequencing was performed with immunoSEQ multiplex PCR; in TCRdb, only in-frame clones are kept and a portion is missing. This table has about 110,000 clones, about 90% appearing once. Sequenced material: peripheral blood, taken on day 0 of AZD1222 vaccination. The receptors were gathered from an adult in good health. CDR3s include the opening cysteine and the closing phenylalanine or tryptophan. Fields, in order: CDR3 protein, CDR3 DNA, clone size, D gene, V gene, J gene. The D gene is left open where the match is weak. Clone size appears in some rows only: once, few, many, or a class for an expanded clone.

CASSPLTGGNTEAFF	TGTGCCAGCTCACCACTTACAGGGGGGAACACTGAAGCTTTCTTT	NA	TRBD1	TRBV18	TRBJ1-1
CASSTRGYRVQYF	TGTGCCAGCAGTACCCGGGGATACAGGGTGCAGTACTTC	NA	NA	TRBV28	TRBJ2-7
CASSGVARPGQGVDYGYTF	TGTGCCAGCAGCGGGGTGGCACGTCCGGGACAGGGGGTCGACTATGGCTACACCTTC	NA	TRBD1	TRBV11-2	TRBJ1-2
CASSRPGQTNTEAFF	TGTGCCAGCAGCCGTCCGGGACAGACGAACACTGAAGCTTTCTTT	NA	TRBD1	TRBV7-9	TRBJ1-1
CSASGREKVYNEQFF	TGCAGTGCTAGTGGGCGGGAGAAAGTTTACAATGAGCAGTTCTTC	once	TRBD2	TRBV20-1	TRBJ2-1
CASSPGGDTHYGYTF	TGCGCCAGCAGCCCGGGAGGGGACACCCACTATGGCTACACCTTC	NA	NA	TRBV5-1	TRBJ1-2
CASTQGGARYNEQFF	TGTGCCAGCACCCAAGGGGGAGCTCGATACAATGAGCAGTTCTTC	NA	NA	TRBV28	TRBJ2-1
CASTTTGTHNEKLFF	TGTGCCAGTACCACCACCGGGACACATAATGAAAAACTGTTTTTT	NA	NA	TRBV19	TRBJ1-4
CASSHRTSGKQETQYF	TGTGCCAGCAGCCACCGGACTAGCGGGAAGCAAGAGACCCAGTACTTC	NA	TRBD2	TRBV7-2	TRBJ2-5
CASSSNYGYTF	TGTGCCAGCAGCTCGAACTATGGCTACACCTTC	few	NA	TRBV7-9	TRBJ1-2
CASSQVSGAEAFF	TGCGCCAGCAGCCAAGTATCAGGGGCTGAAGCTTTCTTT	once	NA	TRBV4-3	TRBJ1-1
CASSPLDRGGYGYTF	TGTGCCAGCTCACCTTTGGACAGGGGTGGCTATGGCTACACCTTC	NA	TRBD1	TRBV18	TRBJ1-2
CASSLEMGSSYEQYF	TGTGCCAGCAGCTTAGAGATGGGAAGCTCCTACGAGCAGTACTTC	few	NA	TRBV7-8	TRBJ2-7
CASSPDYGGQGYEQYF	TGTGCCAGCTCACCCGATTACGGAGGTCAAGGGTACGAGCAGTACTTC	once	NA	TRBV18	TRBJ2-7
CASSQRPSGQGGELFF	TGTGCCAGCAGCCAGAGACCTAGCGGCCAAGGCGGGGAGCTGTTTTTT	NA	TRBD2	TRBV7-9	TRBJ2-2
CASSQDWGSGANVLTF	TGTGCCAGCAGCCAAGATTGGGGTTCTGGGGCCAACGTCCTGACTTTC	NA	NA	TRBV14	TRBJ2-6
CASSLTEGGASSGANVLTF	TGCGCCAGCAGCTTGACGGAAGGGGGAGCTTCCTCTGGGGCCAACGTCCTGACTTTC	once	NA	TRBV5-1	TRBJ2-6
CASSPGVANEKLFF	TGTGCCAGCAGTCCAGGAGTGGCTAATGAAAAACTGTTTTTT	NA	NA	TRBV28	TRBJ1-4
CATGGQVITYEQYF	TGTGCCACCGGCGGACAGGTGATCACCTACGAGCAGTACTTC	NA	TRBD1	TRBV10-3	TRBJ2-7
CASSSTGGYGYTF	TGTGCCAGCAGCTCGACCGGGGGCTATGGCTACACCTTC	NA	NA	TRBV11-2	TRBJ1-2
CASSPGYSGANVLTF	TGTGCCAGTAGTCCAGGGTACTCTGGGGCCAACGTCCTGACTTTC	NA	NA	TRBV19	TRBJ2-6
CASSRTGEKLFF	TGTGCCAGCAGTCGGACGGGTGAAAAACTGTTTTTT	NA	NA	TRBV28	TRBJ1-4
CASSPPAGQAVEKLFF	TGTGCCAGCTCACCACCGGCGGGGCAGGCGGTCGAAAAACTGTTTTTT	once	NA	TRBV18	TRBJ1-4
CASSQSDRNSYNEQFF	TGCGCCAGCAGTCAATCCGACAGGAACTCCTACAATGAGCAGTTCTTC	NA	NA	TRBV23-1	TRBJ2-1
CASSPGQGNSGNTIYF	TGTGCCAGCTCCCCGGGACAGGGGAACTCTGGAAACACCATATATTTT	NA	TRBD1	TRBV18	TRBJ1-3